Following are 19 T cell receptor beta chains from one sample sequenced in a study of CD8 T cells in Susac syndrome. RNA in amounts of roughly 0.5 to 1 ug was reverse transcribed with random hexamers. Each CDR3 protein gets one entry after TCRdb re-called the immunoSEQ multiplex PCR reads with MiXCR. The sample includes a few hundred thousand distinct CDR3 sequences, 80% to 95% of them seen just once. The specimen was CD8+ T cells from PBMCs. All receptors derive from a human donor with multiple sclerosis.

This clonotype was seen more than once but under ten times. V gene TRBV19 combines with J gene TRBJ2-1; D is uncertain. The ends were cut back, 5 bases at V and 0 bases at J, with 11 bases in the middle. The CDR3 is 15 residues long. In germline, CDR1 is LNHDA, CDR2 SQIVND (reference sequence). In DNA form, the CDR3 reads TGTGCCAGTAGTGCCCTAATAAGCTCCTACAATGAGCAGTTCTTC. It codes for CASSALISSYNEQFF.

V and J are TRBV20-1 and TRBJ2-1, with 7 bases lining up with TRBD2. J was trimmed by 3 bases and V by 5 bases; bases with no gene match: 10. The CDR3 has 15 amino acids. From germline, CDR1 is DFQATT and CDR2 SNEGSKA (reference sequence). The DNA of the CDR3 is TGCAGTGCTCCCTCACTGGGGGGGGGCTACAATGAGCAGTTCTTC. As protein: CSAPSLGGGYNEQFF.

The CDR3 protein is CASSLPGLAGGSTGELFF. CDR3 bases: TGTGCCAGCAGCCTCCCGGGGCTAGCGGGAGGAAGCACCGGGGAGCTGTTTTTT. The rearrangement joins TRBV27 to TRBJ2-2; TRBD2 matches 11 bases. CDR3 length equals 18 residues. J was trimmed by 4 bases and V by 6 bases; bases with no gene match: 13. The germline V gene has CDR1 MNHEY and CDR2 SMNVEV (reference sequence).

V gene TRBV6-5 combines with J gene TRBJ2-5, with 9 bases identical to TRBD2. This CDR3 is 15 amino acids long. J lost 5 bases, V lost 4 bases, and 8 bases had no gene match. Germline-derived CDR1 and CDR2 are MNHEY and SVGAGI. The CDR3 DNA sequence: TGTGCCAGCAGTTCCGGACTAGCGATGATGGAGACCCAGTACTTC. This sequence encodes CASSSGLAMMETQYF.

The chain joins TRBV7-9 to TRBJ1-4, with D possibly TRBD1 on 6 matching bases. The CDR3 consists of 14 residues. Germline V CDR1 and CDR2: SEHNR, FQNEAQ (reference sequence). V was pared by 5 bases and J by 7 bases, with 14 bases between. The CDR3 sequence: CASSLGVGAEKLFF. The CDR3 bases are TGTGCCAGCAGCCTTGGGGTGGGGGCTGAAAAACTGTTTTTT.

The chain joins TRBV28 to TRBJ2-7; D gene unclear. The CDR3 runs 15 residues. V shed 5 bases and J shed 2 bases, with 16 bases lying between them. Germline V gene lookup returns CDR1 MDHEN and CDR2 SYDVKM. CDR3 loop: CASSVGLDVPYEQYF. CDR3 nucleotides: TGTGCCAGCAGTGTTGGCCTAGACGTCCCCTACGAGCAGTACTTC.

The J gene is TRBJ2-1, the V gene TRBV27; D is perhaps TRBD1 (6 bases). Trimming took 7 bases from V and 7 from J, leaving 14 bases between them. The CDR3 is 13 residues long. CDR1 MNHEY and CDR2 SMNVEV come from the germline V gene (reference sequence). This CDR3 is CASTPGQKNEQFF. CDR3 coding DNA: TGTGCCAGCACCCCGGGACAAAAAAATGAGCAGTTCTTC.

The chain carries TRBV3-1 and TRBJ2-1; 10 bases are a match to TRBD1. The germline V gene encodes CDR1 LGHDT and CDR2 YNNKEL (reference sequence). The CDR3 runs 17 residues. The junction had 10 bases not matched to a gene; V was cut back by 3 bases and J by 5 bases. CDR3 amino acids: CASSHSTGGLTDNEQFF. CDR3 nucleotide sequence: TGTGCCAGCAGCCACTCGACAGGGGGCCTAACGGACAATGAGCAGTTCTTC.

This chain joins TRBV9 and TRBJ1-4; unclear D gene. The CDR3 consists of 16 residues. V shed 4 bases and J shed 3 bases, with 16 bases lying between them. In germline, CDR1 is SGDLS, CDR2 YYNGEE. The CDR3 loop is CASSPSIGLANEKLFF. As DNA, the CDR3 is TGTGCCAGCAGCCCTTCGATAGGGCTCGCTAATGAAAAACTGTTTTTT.

The chain uses TRBV20-1 and TRBJ2-3, with TRBD2 matching 10 bases. Germline loops: CDR1 DFQATT, CDR2 SNEGSKA (reference sequence). The CDR3 length is 16 residues. Trimming cost V 0 bases and J 6 bases; bases outside gene matches: 9. In DNA, the CDR3 is TGCAGTGCTAGAGACATGCTAGCGGGAGTAGACGATACGCAGTATTTT. This gives the protein CSARDMLAGVDDTQYF.

This clonotype is a singleton in its sample. V gene TRBV4-1 combines with J gene TRBJ2-1; D is uncertain. From germline, CDR1 is MGHRA and CDR2 YSYEKL. Trimming removed 6 bases from V and 8 bases from J, with 8 bases in between. The CDR3 extends over 11 amino acids. The CDR3 loop reads CASRGIDEQFF. CDR3 DNA: TGCGCCAGCAGGGGTATCGATGAGCAGTTCTTC.

This CDR3 reads CASSLRGRSDTEAFF. As DNA, the CDR3 is TGTGCCAGCAGCTTGAGGGGCAGGTCGGACACTGAAGCTTTCTTT. The chain links TRBV13 to TRBJ1-1, with D perhaps matching TRBD1 (5 bases). Germline V gene data show CDR1 as PRHDT and CDR2 as FYEKMQ (reference sequence). The CDR3 spans 15 residues. V was shortened by 3 bases and J by 3 bases, with 14 bases between the two germline ends.

The chain links TRBV6-2 or TRBV6-3 to TRBJ2-1; the match to TRBD1 covers 10 bases. The CDR3 is 17 amino acids. V was pared by 7 bases and J by 4 bases, with 13 bases of the junction left unmatched. The germline V gene encodes CDR1 MNHEY and CDR2 SVGEGT. The CDR3 sequence: CASNPAPGQGNYNEQFF. CDR3 nucleotide sequence: TGTGCCAGCAACCCGGCCCCGGGACAGGGGAATTACAATGAGCAGTTCTTC.

The CDR3 bases are TGTGCCAGCAGCGTAGGAGATAGCTCCTACAATGAGCAGTTCTTC. Amino acid sequence: CASSVGDSSYNEQFF. The chain uses TRBV9 and TRBJ2-1; D is uncertain. This CDR3 has 15 residues. V was trimmed by 0 bases and J by 0 bases, leaving 7 bases between them. CDR1 and CDR2 from the germline V gene are SGDLS and YYNGEE.

This rearrangement joins TRBV7-9 to TRBJ2-3; 9 bases are a match to TRBD2. V shed 4 bases, J shed 5 bases, and the junction held 13 bases outside the gene matches. Looked up from germline, CDR1 is SEHNR and CDR2 is FQNEAQ (reference sequence). The CDR3 extends over 17 amino acids. CDR3 in amino acids: CASSSTQPGLALDTQYF. The CDR3 coding sequence is TGTGCCAGCAGCTCAACACAACCGGGACTAGCCTTAGATACGCAGTATTTT.

The chain employs TRBV5-1 and TRBJ2-1; D uncertain. Germline CDR1 SGHRS, CDR2 YFSETQ. With 6 bases removed from V and 5 bases from J, the gap between germline ends came to 6 bases. CDR3 length equals 11 residues. The CDR3 nucleotides are TGCGCCAGCACCATCAACAATGAGCAGTTCTTC. This codes for CASTINNEQFF.

The V call is TRBV9, the J call TRBJ1-1; D is possibly TRBD1 (5 bases). The CDR3 runs 15 residues. Trimming stripped 0 bases from V and 0 bases from J, with 9 bases between. Germline CDR1 SGDLS, CDR2 YYNGEE. The CDR3 reads CASSVGGSLNTEAFF. The DNA of the CDR3 is TGTGCCAGCAGCGTAGGGGGCAGCCTGAACACTGAAGCTTTCTTT.

The rearrangement uses TRBV20-1 and TRBJ2-5; TRBD2 matches 10 bases. The CDR3 covers 15 residues. The germline gives CDR1 DFQATT, CDR2 SNEGSKA (reference sequence). The ends lost 0 bases at V and 3 bases at J; junction bases unmatched: 4. The CDR3 reads CSARDLGTSEETQYF. CDR3 in DNA: TGCAGTGCTAGAGATTTAGGGACTAGCGAAGAGACCCAGTACTTC.

The V call is TRBV4-3, the J call TRBJ1-1; D perhaps matches TRBD1 (5 bases). Germline CDR1 LGHNA, CDR2 YSLEER. The germline V and J ends were trimmed by 1 base and 1 base, with 7 bases remaining between them. The CDR3 consists of 14 residues. CDR3 region: CASSQGGWNTEAFF. The DNA of the CDR3 is TGCGCCAGCAGCCAAGGGGGGTGGAACACTGAAGCTTTCTTT.